What follows are 21 T cell receptor delta chains derived from one specimen sequenced in a study of gamma-delta chains in newborns, infants, children. TCRdb called clones from the reads again using CATT. The sample yields roughly 2,200 delta-chain clones, roughly 1.5% seen once. Sequencing was performed on blood. The source is a child who was a newborn, infant or young child, either healthy, febrile or measles-vaccinated (not recorded which).

This clone is deemed medium-sized. This chain connects TRDV1 to TRDJ1; D is tentatively TRDD2 or TRDD3 (5 bases each). TCRdb does not report a J gene; here it was assigned by matching the DNA to germline references. This CDR3 spans 21 amino acids. Trimming shortened V by 0 bases and J by 0 bases, and 26 bases separated the two germline ends. From germline, CDR1 is TSWWSYY and CDR2 QGS. The chain's CDR3 is CALGELRPAGTLPTDTDKLIF. The DNA for the CDR3 is TGTGCTCTTGGGGAACTCCGACCGGCGGGGACCCTCCCTACGGACACCGATAAACTCATCTTT.

Only a few counts were recorded for this clone. The protein in TCRdb stems from a much larger clone and differs at residue 20 from this DNA's translation, likely a read error; here the protein is translated from the DNA. The V and J genes are TRDV1 and TRDJ1; 10 bases are a match to TRDD3. The CDR3 is 21 amino acids. Germline loops: CDR1 TSWWSYY, CDR2 QGS. CDR3 sequence: CALGEVPFYWGISRSTDKLTF. The CDR3 DNA reads as TGTGCTCTTGGGGAAGTCCCTTTTTACTGGGGGATTTCGCGATCCACCGATAAACTCACCTTT.

This clone has more than one count but fewer than ten. A read error is likely here: a far larger clone is one base away. This specimen includes other DNA sequences encoding the same CDR3. V is TRDV1 and J is TRDJ1; 10 bases line up with TRDD3. This CDR3 has 22 amino acids. The germline CDR1 and CDR2 sequences are TSWWSYY and QGS. The CDR3 here is CALGEVQSYPVGDTGYTDKLIF. Written as DNA, the CDR3 is TGTGCTCTTGGGGAAGTCCAATCCTACCCAGTGGGGGATACAGGGTACACCGATAAACTCATATTT.

This clone has a handful of counts. TCRdb shows a much larger clone's protein in place of this DNA's translation, and the two differ at residue 3, likely through a read error; the protein shown is translated from the DNA. This chain connects TRDV1 to TRDJ1; 8 bases match TRDD3. CDR3 length: 17 residues. Germline V gives CDR1 TSWWSYY, CDR2 QGS. In DNA, the CDR3 is TGTGCTATTGGGGAAATCTTCGTTTGGGGGATTCCCGATAAACTCATCTTT. Amino acids: CAIGEIFVWGIPDKLIF.

In this sample, this clone is medium-sized. This sequence joins TRDV1 and TRDJ1; 7 nucleotides line up with TRDD3. CDR3 size: 24 residues. The J segment lost 4 bases and the V segment lost 0 bases, leaving 32 bases of the junction unmatched. Per germline, CDR1 TSWWSYY and CDR2 QGS. This chain's CDR3 is CALGELSAARDRWYWGPRGDKLIF. The CDR3 bases are TGTGCTCTTGGGGAACTTTCTGCCGCGAGGGACAGATGGTACTGGGGACCCAGGGGCGATAAACTCATCTTT.

CDR3: CALGGVDSPTPDTSLVQYWGIESEYTDKLIF. The CDR3 region has the DNA TGTGCTCTTGGGGGAGTAGACTCACCAACACCGGATACTAGTTTGGTTCAATACTGGGGGATTGAGTCTGAGTACACCGATAAACTCATCTTT. This chain uses TRDV1 with TRDJ1, with TRDD3 matching 10 bases. Germline CDR1 is TSWWSYY and CDR2 is QGS. Trimming removed 4 bases from V and 0 bases from J; junction bases left unmatched: 50. This CDR3 is 31 amino acids long.

This clone is deemed large. Other DNA variants within this sample encode the same CDR3. The chain links TRDV1 to TRDJ1; tentatively, D is TRDD2 (5 bases). The CDR3 covers 22 residues. V lost 5 bases and J lost 0, with 34 bases in between. Germline lookup yields CDR1 TSWWSYY and CDR2 QGS. CDR3 DNA sequence: TGTGCTCTTGGGCCCTCCCCTAGGCCTACGTGGAAACTGACGCCGTACACCGATAAACTCATCTTT. As protein: CALGPSPRPTWKLTPYTDKLIF.

This clone was picked up a small number of times. A far larger clone lies a single base away; this is likely a read error. The same CDR3 also results from other DNA sequences found in this sample. This sequence joins TRDV1 and TRDJ1, with 12 bases matching TRDD3. This CDR3 contains 19 residues. The germline V gene encodes CDR1 TSWWSYY and CDR2 QGS. As DNA, the CDR3 is TGTGCACTTGGGGACTGGGTCAGAGGACTGGGGGATACCACCGATAAACTCATCTTT. This sequence encodes CALGDWVRGLGDTTDKLIF.

In the case of this clone: The mismatch at residue 16 between this DNA's translation and the TCRdb protein of a much larger clone likely reflects a read error; the protein shown is translated from the DNA. V usage is TRDV1 and J usage is TRDJ1, with TRDD3 matching over 11 bases. The CDR3 runs 21 residues. The germline V gene has CDR1 TSWWSYY and CDR2 QGS. The V and J ends lost 1 base and 4 bases, in that order; junction bases with no gene match: 20. The CDR3 sequence: CALGEPPAPMGDTPYIDKLIF. The CDR3 nucleotides read TGTGCTCTTGGGGAACCTCCCGCTCCGATGGGGGATACGCCTTACATCGATAAACTCATCTTT.

As concerns this clone: This clone may be a read error of a much larger clone one base away. The chain carries TRDV1 and TRDJ1; D is tentatively TRDD2 or TRDD3 (9 bases each). Germline V gene lookup returns CDR1 TSWWSYY and CDR2 QGS. The CDR3 spans 25 residues. The CDR3 is CALREESFLPPYWGTPTLDTDKLIF. CDR3 nucleotide sequence: TGTGCTCTTAGGGAAGAATCCTTCCTACCCCCTTACTGGGGGACTCCTACCCTAGACACCGATAAACTCATCTTT.

This clone came up a few times. The TCRdb protein comes from a much larger clone and disagrees with this DNA's translation at residue 10, likely due to a read error; the protein given here is derived from the DNA. The chain carries TRDV1 and TRDJ1, with 7 bases that match TRDD3. The germline V gene encodes CDR1 TSWWSYY and CDR2 QGS. This CDR3 region has 21 residues. Trimming removed 0 bases from V and 6 bases from J; junction bases left unmatched: 25. This chain's CDR3 is CALGELALPFRCLLGENKLIF. CDR3 coding DNA: TGTGCTCTTGGGGAACTGGCTCTCCCATTCCGATGCCTTTTGGGGGAGAATAAACTCATCTTT.

In this sample, this clone turned up a few times. A far larger clone is a single base away, which makes a read error likely. The sample has other DNA sequences that encode this CDR3 too. For the CDR3, the DNA is TGTGCTCTTGGGGAAGGAAATGGCGTACTGGGGCACTACACCGATAAACTCATCTTT. Its translation is CALGEGNGVLGHYTDKLIF. This rearrangement joins TRDV1 to TRDJ1, with 7 bases aligning to TRDD3. This CDR3 contains 19 residues. V shed 2 bases, J shed 0 bases, and the junction held 15 bases outside the gene matches. Per germline, CDR1 TSWWSYY and CDR2 QGS.

As regards this clone: With a far larger clone one base away, a read error is the likely cause. The chain joins TRDV1 to TRDJ1, with 10 bases identical to TRDD3. The CDR3 totals 23 residues. Germline V gene sequence: CDR1 TSWWSYY, CDR2 QGS. CDR3: CAPGEPPSPLLIRGIRYTDKLIF. The CDR3 coding sequence is TGTGCTCCTGGGGAGCCACCTTCCCCCCTTTTAATCCGGGGGATACGCTACACCGATAAACTCATCTTT.

This clone was picked up a small number of times. The translation of this DNA and the TCRdb protein of a much larger clone differ at residues 9 and 15, probably owing to a read error; the protein shown here is translated from the DNA. The chain has TRDV1 and TRDJ1; TRDD3 matches 10 bases. The CDR3 is 22 amino acids. Germline CDR1 reads TSWWSYY; CDR2 reads QGS. V shed 2 bases, J shed 0 bases, and the junction held 21 bases outside the gene matches. The CDR3 sequence is CALGEVQSHPVGDTWYTDKLIF. The CDR3 region has the DNA TGTGCTCTTGGGGAAGTCCAATCCCACCCAGTGGGGGATACATGGTACACCGATAAACTCATCTTT.

The chain couples TRDV1 to TRDJ1; 10 nucleotides agree with TRDD3. This CDR3 spans 17 amino acids. Germline assignment: CDR1 TSWWSYY and CDR2 QGS. With 7 bases clipped from V and 2 bases from J, the junction kept 13 bases outside the gene matches. As DNA, the CDR3 is TGTGCTCTTGAGAACCGGGGTGGGGGATACTCGACCGATAAACTCATCTTT. Its protein product is CALENRGGGYSTDKLIF.

A few counts support this clone. TCRdb lists the protein of a much larger clone for this DNA, which differs at residue 16, so this is likely a read error; the protein given here is translated from the DNA itself. V usage is TRDV3 and J usage is TRDJ1; 7 positions agree with TRDD3. The CDR3 runs 21 residues. Germline CDR1 and CDR2: TVYSNPD and GDNSRS (reference sequence). The ends lost 5 bases at V and 3 bases at J; junction bases unmatched: 33. The CDR3 loop is CATFWATGDGTHWDLADKLIF. DNA for the CDR3: TGTGCCACCTTTTGGGCAACTGGGGACGGAACCCATTGGGACTTAGCCGATAAACTCATCTTT.

This clone came up a few times. Being one base from a much bigger clone, this may be a read error. Other DNA sequences of this sample code for an identical CDR3. The J gene is TRDJ1, the V gene TRDV3, with a weak D call TRDD3 (6 bases). The CDR3 runs to 15 residues. With 5 bases removed from V and 5 bases from J, the gap between germline ends came to 24 bases. CDR1 is TVYSNPD, CDR2 GDNSRS, per germline (reference sequence). The CDR3 loop reads CATNLIRGYYDKLIF. The CDR3 nucleotides read TGTGCCACGAACCTGATACGGGGGTATTATGATAAACTCATCTTT.

To note about this clone: This likely reflects a read error, since a far larger clone is one base away. Other DNA variants within this sample encode the same CDR3. The V and J genes are TRDV1 and TRDJ2, with 7 bases aligning to TRDD3. This CDR3 comprises 20 residues. Germline trimming cut 1 base from V and 6 bases from J; bases unmatched to any gene: 20. Looked up from germline, CDR1 is TSWWSYY and CDR2 is QGS. CDR3 region: CALGEHRTAYWGIAPAQLFF. As DNA, the CDR3 is TGTGCTCTTGGGGAACACAGGACGGCGTACTGGGGTATTGCGCCAGCACAACTCTTCTTT.

On this clone: TCRdb lists the protein of a much larger clone for this DNA, which differs at residue 8, so this is likely a read error; the protein given here is translated from the DNA itself. The chain links TRDV1 to TRDJ1, with a weak D call TRDD3 (7 bases). Germline V gene data show CDR1 as TSWWSYY and CDR2 as QGS. Trimming cost V 4 bases and J 0 bases, with 33 bases left between them. There are 22 residues in the CDR3. In nucleotides, the CDR3 is TGTGCTCTTGGGGTTCCGACCTTCCACTGGGGACCCTTGGTTCTCTACACCGATAAACTCATCTTT. Protein product: CALGVPTFHWGPLVLYTDKLIF.

As for this clone: For this DNA, TCRdb reports the protein of a much larger clone, which diverges at residue 17, most likely from a read error; the protein presented here is translated directly from the DNA. The DNA of the CDR3 is TGTGCCTGTGACACCGAGAATCGGGATACATCGTACACCGATAAACTCACCTTT. As protein: CACDTENRDTSYTDKLTF. This sequence joins TRDV2 and TRDJ1; 7 bases match TRDD3. This CDR3 spans 18 amino acids. Germline CDR1 and CDR2: GEAIGNYY and EKD.

This clone was detected only a few times. A far larger clone is only one base removed, so a read error is likely. The sample has other DNA sequences that encode this CDR3 too. This chain joins TRDV2 and TRDJ1; 9 bases map to TRDD3. The CDR3 has 16 residues. CDR1 is GEAIGNYY, CDR2 EKD, per germline. The CDR3 sequence: CACDQSTGGHTDKLIF. The DNA of the CDR3 is TGTGCCTGTGACCAGAGTACTGGGGGACACACCGATAAACTTATCTTT.